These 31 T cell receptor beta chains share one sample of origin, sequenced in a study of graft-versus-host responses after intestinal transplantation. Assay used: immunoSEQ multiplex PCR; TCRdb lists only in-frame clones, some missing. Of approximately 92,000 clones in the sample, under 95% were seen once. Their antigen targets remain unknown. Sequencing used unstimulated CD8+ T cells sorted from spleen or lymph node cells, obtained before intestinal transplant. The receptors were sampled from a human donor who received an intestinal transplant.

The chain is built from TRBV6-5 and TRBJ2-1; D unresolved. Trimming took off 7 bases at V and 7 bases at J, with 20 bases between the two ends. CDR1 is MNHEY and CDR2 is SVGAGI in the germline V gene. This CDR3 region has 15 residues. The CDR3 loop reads CASTPSSRSWNEQFF. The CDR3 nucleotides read TGTGCCAGCACCCCCTCCTCCAGGTCCTGGAATGAGCAGTTCTTC.

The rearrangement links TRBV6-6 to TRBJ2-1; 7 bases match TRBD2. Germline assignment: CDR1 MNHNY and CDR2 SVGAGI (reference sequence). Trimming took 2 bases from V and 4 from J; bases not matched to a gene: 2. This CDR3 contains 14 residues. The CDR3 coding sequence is TGTGCCAGCAGTTACGGGCGGGAGTACAATGAGCAGTTCTTC. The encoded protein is CASSYGREYNEQFF.

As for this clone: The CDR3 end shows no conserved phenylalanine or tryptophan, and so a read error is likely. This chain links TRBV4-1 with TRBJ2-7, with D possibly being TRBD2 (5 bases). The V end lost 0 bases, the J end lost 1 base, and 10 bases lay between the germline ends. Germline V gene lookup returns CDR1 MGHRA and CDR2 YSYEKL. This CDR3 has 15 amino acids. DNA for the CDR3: TGCGCCAGCAGCCAAGATGGAGGACTTTCCTACGAGCAGTACCTC. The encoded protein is CASSQDGGLSYEQYL.

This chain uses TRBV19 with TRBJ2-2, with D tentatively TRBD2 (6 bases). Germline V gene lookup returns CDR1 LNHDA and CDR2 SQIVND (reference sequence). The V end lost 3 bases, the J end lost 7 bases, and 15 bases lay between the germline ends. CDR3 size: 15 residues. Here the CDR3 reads CASSIAGGEYGELFF. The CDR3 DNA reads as TGTGCCAGTAGTATCGCCGGAGGGGAGTACGGGGAGCTGTTTTTT.

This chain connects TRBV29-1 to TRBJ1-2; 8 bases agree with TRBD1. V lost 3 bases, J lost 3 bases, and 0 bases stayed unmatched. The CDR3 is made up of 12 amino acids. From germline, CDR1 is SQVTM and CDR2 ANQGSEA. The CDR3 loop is CSVETGDYGYTF. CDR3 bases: TGCAGCGTTGAGACAGGGGACTATGGCTACACCTTC.

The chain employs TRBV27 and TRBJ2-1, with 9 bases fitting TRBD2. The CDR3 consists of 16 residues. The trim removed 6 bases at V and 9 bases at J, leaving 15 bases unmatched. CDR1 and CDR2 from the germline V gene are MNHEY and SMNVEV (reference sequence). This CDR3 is CASSLSSSGLASEQFF. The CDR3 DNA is TGTGCCAGCAGCCTGAGCAGTTCGGGACTAGCAAGTGAGCAGTTCTTC.

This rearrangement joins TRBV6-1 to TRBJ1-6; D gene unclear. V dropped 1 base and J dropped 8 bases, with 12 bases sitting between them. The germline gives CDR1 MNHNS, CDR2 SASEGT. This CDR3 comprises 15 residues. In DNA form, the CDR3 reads TGTGCCAGCAGTGAAGAGAGTCCGAACTATTCACCCCTCCACTTT. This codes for CASSEESPNYSPLHF.

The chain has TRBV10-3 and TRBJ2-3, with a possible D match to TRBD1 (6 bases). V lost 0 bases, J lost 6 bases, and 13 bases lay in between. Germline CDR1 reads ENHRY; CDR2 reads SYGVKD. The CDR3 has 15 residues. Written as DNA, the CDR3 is TGTGCCATCAGTGAGTCGCCAGGGGTTAGGGATACGCAGTATTTT. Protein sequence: CAISESPGVRDTQYF.

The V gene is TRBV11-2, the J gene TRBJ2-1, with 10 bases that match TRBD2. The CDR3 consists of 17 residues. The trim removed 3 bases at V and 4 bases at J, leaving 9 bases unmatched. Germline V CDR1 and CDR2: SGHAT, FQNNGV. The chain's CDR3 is CASSFVPSGSGYNEQFF. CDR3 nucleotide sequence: TGTGCCAGCAGCTTTGTCCCTAGCGGGAGTGGGTACAATGAGCAGTTCTTC.

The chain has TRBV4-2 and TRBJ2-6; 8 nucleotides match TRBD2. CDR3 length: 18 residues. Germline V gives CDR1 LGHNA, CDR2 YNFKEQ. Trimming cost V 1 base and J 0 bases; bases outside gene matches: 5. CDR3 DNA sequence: TGTGCCAGCAGCCAAGCTACTAGCGGAAGCTCTGGGGCCAACGTCCTGACTTTC. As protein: CASSQATSGSSGANVLTF.

The CDR3 here is CASSVDFYAYNEQFF. CDR3 DNA sequence: TGTGCCAGCAGCGTAGACTTCTATGCCTACAATGAGCAGTTCTTC. J is TRBJ2-1 and V is TRBV9; D unclear. Germline V gene data show CDR1 as SGDLS and CDR2 as YYNGEE. The CDR3 runs to 15 residues. Trimming took 0 bases from V and 2 from J, leaving 9 bases between them.

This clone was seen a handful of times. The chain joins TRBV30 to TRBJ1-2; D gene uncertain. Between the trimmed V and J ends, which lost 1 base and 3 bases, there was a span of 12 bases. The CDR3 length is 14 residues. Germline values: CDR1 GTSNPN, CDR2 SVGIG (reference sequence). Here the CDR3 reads CAWSAPQNYYGYTF. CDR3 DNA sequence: TGTGCCTGGAGTGCCCCGCAGAACTACTATGGCTACACCTTC.

The CDR3 here is CASSPFLTHNEQFF. CDR3 nucleotides: TGTGCCAGCAGCCCATTTTTGACCCACAATGAGCAGTTCTTC. The chain carries TRBV11-2 and TRBJ2-1; D remains ambiguous. The germline V gene encodes CDR1 SGHAT and CDR2 FQNNGV. Trimming took 5 bases from V and 5 from J, leaving 13 bases between them. The CDR3 totals 14 residues.

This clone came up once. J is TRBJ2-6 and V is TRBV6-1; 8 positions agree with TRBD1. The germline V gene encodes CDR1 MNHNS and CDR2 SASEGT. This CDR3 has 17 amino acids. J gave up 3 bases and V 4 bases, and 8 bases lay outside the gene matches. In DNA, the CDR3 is TGTGCCAGCAGTGTCAGACAGGGGAGTCTTGGGGCCAACGTCCTGACTTTC. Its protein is CASSVRQGSLGANVLTF.

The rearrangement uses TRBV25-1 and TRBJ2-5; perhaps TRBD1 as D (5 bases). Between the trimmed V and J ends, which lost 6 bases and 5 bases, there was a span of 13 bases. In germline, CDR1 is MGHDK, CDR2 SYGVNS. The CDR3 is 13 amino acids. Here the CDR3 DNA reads TGTGCCAGCAGGGATAGGGGAATCGAGACCCAGTACTTC. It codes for CASRDRGIETQYF.

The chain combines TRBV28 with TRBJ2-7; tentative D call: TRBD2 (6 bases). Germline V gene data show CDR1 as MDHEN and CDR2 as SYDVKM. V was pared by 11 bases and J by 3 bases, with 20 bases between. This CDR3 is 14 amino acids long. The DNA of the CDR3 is TGTGCCTCTAGGGACTGGTCGATTGACTACGAGCAGTACTTC. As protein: CASRDWSIDYEQYF. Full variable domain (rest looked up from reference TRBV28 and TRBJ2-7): DVKVTQSSRYLVKRTGEKVFLECVQDMDHENMFWYRQDPGLGLRLIYFSYDVKMKEKGDIPEGYSVSREKKERFSLILESASTNQTSMYLCASRDWSIDYEQYFGPGTRLTVT.

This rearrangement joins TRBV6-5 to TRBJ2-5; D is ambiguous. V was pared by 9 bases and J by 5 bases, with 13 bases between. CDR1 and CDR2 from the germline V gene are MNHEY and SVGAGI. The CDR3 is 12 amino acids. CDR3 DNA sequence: TGTGCCAGACGGACGACACTGGAGACCCAGTACTTC. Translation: CARRTTLETQYF.

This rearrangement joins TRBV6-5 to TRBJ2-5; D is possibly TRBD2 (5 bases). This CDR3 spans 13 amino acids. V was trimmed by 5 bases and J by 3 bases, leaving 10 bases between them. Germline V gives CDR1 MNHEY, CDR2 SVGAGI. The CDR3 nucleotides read TGTGCCAGCAGTGGGTCACTAGAAGAGACCCAGTACTTC. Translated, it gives CASSGSLEETQYF.

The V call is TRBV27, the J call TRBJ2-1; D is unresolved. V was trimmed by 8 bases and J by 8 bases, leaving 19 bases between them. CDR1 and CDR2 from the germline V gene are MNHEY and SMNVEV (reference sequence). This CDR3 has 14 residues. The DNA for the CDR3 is TGTGCCAGCCGCCGTTCGGGTCCTTACGATGAGCAGTTCTTC. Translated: CASRRSGPYDEQFF.

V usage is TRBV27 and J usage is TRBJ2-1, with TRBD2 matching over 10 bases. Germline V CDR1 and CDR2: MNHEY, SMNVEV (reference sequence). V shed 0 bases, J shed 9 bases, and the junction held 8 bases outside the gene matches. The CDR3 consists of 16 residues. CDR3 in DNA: TGTGCCAGCAGTTTATCCCAGCGGGAGGGCCTGTTTGAGCAGTTCTTC. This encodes CASSLSQREGLFEQFF.

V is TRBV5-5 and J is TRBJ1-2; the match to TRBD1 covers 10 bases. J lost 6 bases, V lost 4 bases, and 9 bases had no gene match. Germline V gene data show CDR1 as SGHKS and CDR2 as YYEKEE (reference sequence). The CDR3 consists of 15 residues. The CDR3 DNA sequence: TGTGCCAGCAGCCATGGACAGGGGGGAAGACATGGCTACACCTTC. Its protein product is CASSHGQGGRHGYTF. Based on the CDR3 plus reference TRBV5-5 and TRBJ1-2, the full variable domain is DAGVTQSPTHLIKTRGQQVTLRCSPISGHKSVSWYQQVLGQGPQFIFQYYEKEERGRGNFPDRFSARQFPNYSSELNVNALLLGDSALYLCASSHGQGGRHGYTFGSGTRLTVV.

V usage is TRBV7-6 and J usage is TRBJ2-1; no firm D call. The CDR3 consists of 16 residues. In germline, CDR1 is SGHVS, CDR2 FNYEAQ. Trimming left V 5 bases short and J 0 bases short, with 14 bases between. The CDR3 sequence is CASSLDGKSSYNEQFF. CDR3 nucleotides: TGTGCCAGCAGCCTAGATGGGAAGAGCTCCTACAATGAGCAGTTCTTC. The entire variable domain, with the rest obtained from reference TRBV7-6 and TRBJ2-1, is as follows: GAGVSQSPRYKVTKRGQDVALRCDPISGHVSLYWYRQALGQGPEFLTYFNYEAQQDKSGLPNDRFSAERPEGSISTLTIQRTEQRDSAMYRCASSLDGKSSYNEQFFGPGTRLTVL.

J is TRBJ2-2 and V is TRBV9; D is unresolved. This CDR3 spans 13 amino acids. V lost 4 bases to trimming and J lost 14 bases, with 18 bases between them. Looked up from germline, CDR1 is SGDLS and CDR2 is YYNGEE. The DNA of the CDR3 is TGTGCCAGCAGCCCCCGACCCCTTTGGAACCTGTTTTTT. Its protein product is CASSPRPLWNLFF.

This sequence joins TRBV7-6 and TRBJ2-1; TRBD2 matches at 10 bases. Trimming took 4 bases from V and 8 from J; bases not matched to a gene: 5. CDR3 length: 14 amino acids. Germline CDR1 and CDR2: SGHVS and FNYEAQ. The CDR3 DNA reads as TGTGCCAGCAGCTCTAGCGGGAGTCCCGATGAGCAGTTCTTC. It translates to CASSSSGSPDEQFF.

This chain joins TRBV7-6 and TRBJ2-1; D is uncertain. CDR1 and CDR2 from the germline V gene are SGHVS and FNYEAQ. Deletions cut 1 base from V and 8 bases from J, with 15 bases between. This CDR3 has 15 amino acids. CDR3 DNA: TGTGCCAGCAGCTTAGACCCCGAACGGGCCGATGAGCAGTTCTTC. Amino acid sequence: CASSLDPERADEQFF. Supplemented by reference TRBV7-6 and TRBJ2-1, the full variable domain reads GAGVSQSPRYKVTKRGQDVALRCDPISGHVSLYWYRQALGQGPEFLTYFNYEAQQDKSGLPNDRFSAERPEGSISTLTIQRTEQRDSAMYRCASSLDPERADEQFFGPGTRLTVL.

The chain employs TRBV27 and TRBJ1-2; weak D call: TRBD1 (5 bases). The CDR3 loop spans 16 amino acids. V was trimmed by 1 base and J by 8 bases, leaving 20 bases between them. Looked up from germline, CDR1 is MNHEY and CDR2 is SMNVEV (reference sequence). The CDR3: CASSLLKAGPIYGYTF. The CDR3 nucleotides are TGTGCCAGCAGTTTATTAAAGGCAGGGCCGATCTACGGCTACACCTTC.

CDR3 bases: TGTGCCTGGAGTGAAGAGCGCGAACAGTACTTC. It specifies CAWSEEREQYF. V usage is TRBV30 and J usage is TRBJ2-4; unclear D gene. Germline CDR1 is GTSNPN and CDR2 is SVGIG (reference sequence). The V gene lost 1 base and the J gene lost 13 bases, with 11 bases spanning the gap. This CDR3 region has 11 residues.

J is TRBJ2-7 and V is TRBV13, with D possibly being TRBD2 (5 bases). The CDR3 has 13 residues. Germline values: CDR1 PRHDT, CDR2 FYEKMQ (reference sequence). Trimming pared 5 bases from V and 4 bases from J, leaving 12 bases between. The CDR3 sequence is CASSLYGDYEQYF. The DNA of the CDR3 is TGTGCCAGCAGCCTTTACGGGGATTACGAGCAGTACTTC.

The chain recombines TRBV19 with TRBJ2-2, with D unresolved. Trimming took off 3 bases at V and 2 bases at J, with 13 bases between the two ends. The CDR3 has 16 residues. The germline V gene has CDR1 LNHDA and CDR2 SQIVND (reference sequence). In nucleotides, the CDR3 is TGTGCCAGTAGTATCCTGGCACCCCATAACACCGGGGAGCTGTTTTTT. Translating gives CASSILAPHNTGELFF.

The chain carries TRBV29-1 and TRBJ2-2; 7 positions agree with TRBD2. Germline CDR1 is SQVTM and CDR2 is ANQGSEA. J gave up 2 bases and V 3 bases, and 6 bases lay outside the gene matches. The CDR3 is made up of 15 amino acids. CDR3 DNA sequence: TGCAGCGTTGAGTGGTGGGAGGGTAACACCGGGGAGCTGTTTTTT. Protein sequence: CSVEWWEGNTGELFF.

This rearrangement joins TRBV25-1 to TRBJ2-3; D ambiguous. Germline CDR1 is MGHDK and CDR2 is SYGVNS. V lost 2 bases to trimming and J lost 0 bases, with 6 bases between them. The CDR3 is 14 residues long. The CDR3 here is CASSEPDSTDTQYF. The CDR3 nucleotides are TGTGCCAGCAGTGAACCAGATAGCACAGATACGCAGTATTTT.